These 20 T cell receptor beta chains came from one sample sequenced in a study of neoadjuvant anti-PD-1 for oral cavity cancer. Clones were read by immunoSEQ multiplex PCR, and TCRdb kept only the in-frame ones, dropping some. The top ten clones hold 2.5% to 3.5% of a sample with around 81,000 clones, roughly 80% of them seen once. Source: PBMCs, taken before nivolumab (anti-PD-1) treatment. The receptor set was obtained from a person between 40 and 80 years old with oral cavity squamous cell carcinoma.

This sequence joins TRBV6-5 and TRBJ1-1; TRBD1 matches 7 bases. CDR3 length: 12 amino acids. The germline V gene encodes CDR1 MNHEY and CDR2 SVGAGI. The V and J ends lost 8 bases and 13 bases, in that order; junction bases with no gene match: 13. DNA of the CDR3: TGTGCCAGCGGAAAAGGGGACAGTTTTGGTTTCTTT. Protein: CASGKGDSFGFF.

V and J are TRBV27 and TRBJ2-5; 9 nucleotides match TRBD2. Looked up from germline, CDR1 is MNHEY and CDR2 is SMNVEV (reference sequence). Trimming cost V 3 bases and J 5 bases; bases outside gene matches: 4. CDR3 length: 14 residues. CDR3 in DNA: TGTGCCAGCAGTTTTGCGGGAGGGCCGGAGACCCAGTACTTC. Protein: CASSFAGGPETQYF.

This chain uses TRBV19 with TRBJ1-1; no firm D call. Germline-derived CDR1 and CDR2 are LNHDA and SQIVND (reference sequence). The V gene lost 3 bases and the J gene lost 1 base, with 9 bases spanning the gap. This CDR3 region has 14 residues. The chain's CDR3 is CASSISQANTEAFF. The CDR3 DNA follows: TGTGCCAGTAGTATCAGTCAGGCGAACACTGAAGCTTTCTTT.

Concerning this clone: Other DNA sequences in this specimen translate into the identical CDR3. The J gene is TRBJ2-7, the V gene TRBV5-1; 8 bases align to TRBD1. J gave up 0 bases and V 0 bases, and 2 bases lay outside the gene matches. The CDR3 runs to 15 residues. CDR1 is SGHRS and CDR2 is YFSETQ in the germline V gene. This CDR3 reads CASSLGQGFSYEQYF. The CDR3 DNA sequence: TGCGCCAGCAGCTTGGGACAGGGGTTCTCCTACGAGCAGTACTTC.

The chain couples TRBV30 to TRBJ1-1; 8 bases map to TRBD1. The CDR3 has 13 residues. V gave up 4 bases and J gave up 5 bases; unmatched junction bases: 6. In germline, CDR1 is GTSNPN, CDR2 SVGIG (reference sequence). The DNA for the CDR3 is TGTGCCTGGACAGGGGGCGCGGGTACTGAAGCTTTCTTT. Translating gives CAWTGGAGTEAFF.

This chain connects TRBV5-4 to TRBJ2-6, with unresolved D. The CDR3 consists of 15 residues. Between the trimmed V and J ends, which lost 4 bases and 0 bases, there was a span of 8 bases. Germline V gives CDR1 SGHNT, CDR2 YYREEE (reference sequence). Written as DNA, the CDR3 is TGTGCCAGCAGCCTCGACTTCTCTGGGGCCAACGTCCTGACTTTC. This gives the protein CASSLDFSGANVLTF.

CDR3 sequence: CASSLDSSNQPQHF. In DNA, the CDR3 is TGTGCCAGCAGCTTGGACAGTTCCAATCAGCCCCAGCATTTT. The chain recombines TRBV11-2 with TRBJ1-5; D is perhaps TRBD1 (6 bases). The CDR3 sequence is 14 residues long. Germline CDR1 and CDR2: SGHAT and FQNNGV. V shed 3 bases and J shed 3 bases, with 9 bases lying between them.

The rearrangement links TRBV2 to TRBJ2-1; 7 bases line up with TRBD1. Germline CDR1 SNHLY, CDR2 FYNNEI. The CDR3 consists of 14 residues. After removal of 7 bases from V and 3 bases from J, the junction contained 6 bases not matched to a gene. For the CDR3, the DNA is TGTGCCAGCACCCGGGACAGCTTCTACAATGAGCAGTTCTTC. It translates to CASTRDSFYNEQFF. The full variable domain, rest sourced from reference TRBV2 and TRBJ2-1, is EPEVTQTPSHQVTQMGQEVILRCVPISNHLYFYWYRQILGQKVEFLVSFYNNEISEKSEIFDDQFSVERPDGSNFTLKIRSTKLEDSAMYFCASTRDSFYNEQFFGPGTRLTVL.

On this clone: Other DNA sequences within the sample encode an identical CDR3. The chain is built from TRBV11-2 and TRBJ2-7; D call uncertain. Per germline, CDR1 SGHAT and CDR2 FQNNGV. The V end was cut by 2 bases, the J end by 2 bases, with 7 bases between. The CDR3 is 13 amino acids. CDR3 coding DNA: TGTGCCAGCAGCTTAACTGATACCTACGAGCAGTACTTC. Its protein is CASSLTDTYEQYF.

DNA for the CDR3: TGCAGCTACCAGGACTATACGGGCACAGATACGCAGTATTTT. Protein product: CSYQDYTGTDTQYF. The chain carries TRBV29-1 and TRBJ2-3, with D maybe TRBD2 (6 bases). The CDR3 is 14 amino acids. Germline assignment: CDR1 SQVTM and CDR2 ANQGSEA. The germline V and J ends were trimmed by 8 bases and 1 base, with 16 bases remaining between them.

The chain has TRBV7-3 and TRBJ2-1, with TRBD1 identical over 11 bases. Germline lookup yields CDR1 SGHTA and CDR2 FQGTGA. V was clipped by 5 bases and J by 7 bases; unmatched bases: 4. CDR3 length: 14 residues. For the CDR3, the DNA is TGTGCCAGCAGCCCGGGACAGGGGGTAAATGAGCAGTTCTTC. It translates to CASSPGQGVNEQFF. The whole variable domain, remainder taken from reference TRBV7-3 and TRBJ2-1, is GAGVSQTPSNKVTEKGKYVELRCDPISGHTALYWYRQSLGQGPEFLIYFQGTGAADDSGLPNDRFFAVRPEGSVSTLKIQRTERGDSAVYLCASSPGQGVNEQFFGPGTRLTVL.

The V gene is TRBV7-8, the J gene TRBJ2-7; D gene ambiguous. The CDR3 has 13 residues. Germline CDR1 SGHVS, CDR2 FQNEAQ. V was cut by 0 bases and J by 3 bases, with 6 bases left in between. The CDR3 is CASSLATGYEQYF. CDR3 in DNA: TGTGCCAGCAGCTTAGCGACCGGCTACGAGCAGTACTTC. The full variable domain, completed using reference TRBV7-8 and TRBJ2-7, is GAGVSQSPRYKVAKRGQDVALRCDPISGHVSLFWYQQALGQGPEFLTYFQNEAQLDKSGLPSDRFFAERPEGSVSTLKIQRTQQEDSAVYLCASSLATGYEQYFGPGTRLTVT.

The chain is built from TRBV20-1 and TRBJ1-5; D remains ambiguous. Germline assignment: CDR1 DFQATT and CDR2 SNEGSKA (reference sequence). V was trimmed by 3 bases and J by 9 bases, leaving 9 bases between them. The CDR3 contains 11 residues. The CDR3 sequence is CSASLGMPQHF. Here the CDR3 DNA reads TGCAGTGCTAGCCTGGGGATGCCCCAGCATTTT.

CDR3 residues: CASSATGTANTEAFF. For the CDR3, the DNA is TGTGCCAGCAGCGCGACCGGGACAGCCAACACTGAAGCTTTCTTT. V is TRBV9 and J is TRBJ1-1; 7 bases map to TRBD1. With 3 bases clipped from V and 2 bases from J, the junction kept 7 bases outside the gene matches. The CDR3 is made up of 15 amino acids. Looked up from germline, CDR1 is SGDLS and CDR2 is YYNGEE.

This clone was observed once. The chain has TRBV6-6 and TRBJ2-7, with 11 bases fitting TRBD2. With V trimmed by 2 bases and J by 6 bases, 6 bases remained unmatched. The CDR3 is 15 amino acids. Germline assignment: CDR1 MNHNY and CDR2 SVGAGI (reference sequence). This CDR3 is CASSYEGLAGGEQYF. The DNA of the CDR3 is TGTGCCAGCAGTTACGAAGGCCTAGCGGGAGGCGAGCAGTACTTC.

The chain employs TRBV9 and TRBJ2-1, with D uncertain. This CDR3 is built from 14 residues. Germline CDR1 is SGDLS and CDR2 is YYNGEE. The V end lost 0 bases, the J end lost 0 bases, and 4 bases lay between the germline ends. The CDR3 reads CASSVAGSYNEQFF. The CDR3 DNA follows: TGTGCCAGCAGCGTAGCCGGCTCCTACAATGAGCAGTTCTTC.

The V call is TRBV27, the J call TRBJ1-2, with D possibly matching TRBD1 (5 bases). The V end lost 6 bases, the J end lost 7 bases, and 21 bases lay between the germline ends. Germline CDR1 MNHEY, CDR2 SMNVEV (reference sequence). The CDR3 sequence is 15 residues long. The DNA of the CDR3 is TGTGCCAGCAGGCCGGGGGGACCCTGGAATCCTGGCTACACCTTC. Translation: CASRPGGPWNPGYTF.

The chain couples TRBV7-2 to TRBJ1-1; no clear D gene. V was pared by 6 bases and J by 1 base, with 9 bases between. The CDR3 is 13 residues long. Per germline, CDR1 SGHTA and CDR2 FQGNSA. CDR3 sequence reads: CASRSTANTEAFF. The CDR3 coding sequence is TGTGCCAGCAGATCAACAGCGAACACTGAAGCTTTCTTT.

The rearrangement joins TRBV7-6 to TRBJ1-5; a possible D gene is TRBD1 (5 bases). V lost 0 bases to trimming and J lost 5 bases, with 5 bases between them. The CDR3 consists of 13 residues. Germline-derived CDR1 and CDR2 are SGHVS and FNYEAQ. This CDR3 reads CASSLAGHQPQHF. For the CDR3, the DNA is TGTGCCAGCAGCTTAGCGGGACATCAGCCCCAGCATTTT.

The rearrangement links TRBV25-1 to TRBJ2-7; TRBD2 might be the D (6 bases). The V end was cut by 7 bases, the J end by 3 bases, with 25 bases between. This CDR3 is built from 17 residues. Germline V CDR1 and CDR2: MGHDK, SYGVNS. The CDR3 sequence: CASKGSTGAKYNYEQYF. The CDR3 coding sequence is TGTGCCAGCAAGGGATCAACGGGAGCAAAGTATAACTACGAGCAGTACTTC.